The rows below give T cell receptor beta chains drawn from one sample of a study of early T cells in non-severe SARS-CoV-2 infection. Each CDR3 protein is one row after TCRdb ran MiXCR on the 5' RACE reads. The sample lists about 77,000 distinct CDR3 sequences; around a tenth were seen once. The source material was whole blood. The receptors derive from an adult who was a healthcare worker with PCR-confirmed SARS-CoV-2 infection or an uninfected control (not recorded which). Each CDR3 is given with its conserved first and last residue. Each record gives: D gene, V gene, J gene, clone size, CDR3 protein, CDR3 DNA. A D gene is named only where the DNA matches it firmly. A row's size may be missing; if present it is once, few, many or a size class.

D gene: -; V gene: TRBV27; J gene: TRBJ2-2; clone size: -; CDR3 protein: CASSLTLAAGELFF; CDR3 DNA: TGTGCCAGCAGTTTAACCCTAGCTGCCGGGGAGCTGTTTTTT
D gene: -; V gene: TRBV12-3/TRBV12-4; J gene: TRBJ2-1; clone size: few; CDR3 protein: CASRGDTSEQFF; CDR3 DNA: TGTGCCAGCAGAGGGGACACGTCTGAGCAGTTCTTC
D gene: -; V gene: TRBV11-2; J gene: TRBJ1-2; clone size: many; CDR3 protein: CASSLETGGYGYTF; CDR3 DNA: TGTGCCAGCAGCTTAGAAACAGGCGGATATGGCTACACCTTC
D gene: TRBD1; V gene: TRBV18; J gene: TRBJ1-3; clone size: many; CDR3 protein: CASSYDREISGNTIYF; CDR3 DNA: TGTGCCAGCTCATATGACAGGGAAATCTCTGGAAACACCATATATTTT
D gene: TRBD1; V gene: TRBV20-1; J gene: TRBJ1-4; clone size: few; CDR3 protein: CSARLTGAYGKLFF; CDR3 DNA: TGCAGTGCTAGACTGACAGGGGCGTATGGAAAACTGTTTTTT
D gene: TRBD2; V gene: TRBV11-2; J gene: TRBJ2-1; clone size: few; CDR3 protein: CATGTTPGEGEQFF; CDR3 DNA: TGTGCCACCGGGACTACCCCCGGCGAGGGTGAGCAGTTCTTC
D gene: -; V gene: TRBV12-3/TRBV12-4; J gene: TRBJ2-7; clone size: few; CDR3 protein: CASSSAMGLYEQYF; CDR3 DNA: TGTGCCAGCAGTTCTGCGATGGGACTTTACGAGCAGTACTTC
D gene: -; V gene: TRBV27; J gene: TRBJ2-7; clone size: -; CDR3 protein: CASSTTGLATDQAEQYF; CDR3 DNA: TGTGCCAGCAGTACCACAGGATTAGCCACTGATCAGGCCGAGCAGTACTTC
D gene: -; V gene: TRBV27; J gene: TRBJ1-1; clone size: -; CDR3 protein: CASSLLDRGSGRTEAFF; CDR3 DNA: TGTGCCAGCAGTTTACTGGACAGAGGCTCGGGTCGGACTGAAGCTTTCTTT
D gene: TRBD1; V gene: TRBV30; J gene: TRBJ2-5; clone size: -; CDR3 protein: CVWRQGRAQETQYF; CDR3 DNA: TGTGTCTGGAGACAGGGGAGAGCCCAAGAGACCCAGTACTTC